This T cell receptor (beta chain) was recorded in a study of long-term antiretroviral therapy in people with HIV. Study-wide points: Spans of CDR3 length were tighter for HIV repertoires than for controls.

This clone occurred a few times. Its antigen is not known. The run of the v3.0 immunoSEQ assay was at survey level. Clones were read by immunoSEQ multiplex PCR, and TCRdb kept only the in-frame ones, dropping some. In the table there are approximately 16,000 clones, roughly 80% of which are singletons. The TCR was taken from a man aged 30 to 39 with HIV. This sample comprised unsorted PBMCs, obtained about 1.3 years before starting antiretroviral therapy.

CDR3 residues: CASSRGGGGYGYTF. The CDR3 nucleotides are TGTGCCAGCAGTCGAGGGGGGGGCGGCTATGGCTACACCTTC. This chain links TRBV6-6 with TRBJ1-2; D is possibly TRBD1 (6 bases). The CDR3 length is 14 residues. Per germline, CDR1 MNHNY and CDR2 SVGAGI (reference sequence). The ends were cut back, 5 bases at V and 4 bases at J, with 14 bases in the middle.